This T cell receptor beta chain was identified during a study of blood T cell repertoires in COVID-19. The data were produced by immunoSEQ multiplex PCR, yet TCRdb's version contains in-frame clones alone and is incomplete. The sample lists about 260,000 clones, approximately 80% occurring once. CDR3 length equals 14 residues. From germline, CDR1 is MNHEY and CDR2 SVGAGI. J gave up 7 bases and V 2 bases, and 6 bases lay outside the gene matches. Material: peripheral blood. The TCR originated in a man aged 60-69 years with acute or convalescent COVID-19. The chain uses TRBV6-5 and TRBJ1-1, with 8 positions matching TRBD1. The CDR3 sequence is CASSYTTGGGEAFF. The CDR3 coding sequence is TGTGCCAGCAGTTACACAACAGGGGGGGGTGAAGCTTTCTTT.